The 12 T cell receptor beta chains presented below share a single source sample, sequenced in a study of glioma-infiltrating T cells. Amplification of TCR alpha and beta CDR3 regions from RNA used iRepertoire nested multiplex PCR. Via MiXCR, TCRdb re-called the multiplex PCR reads, giving one row per CDR3 protein. The table has 160,000 or so distinct CDR3 sequences, about 40% seen once; the top ten hold 5.2%. The specimen was glioma tissue, nonneoplastic brain tissue, or PBMCs (not recorded which). These receptor sequences come from a human donor with low-grade glioma or glioblastoma, undergoing nonglioma brain surgery, or in good health (not recorded which).

This clonotype was recorded at least ten times. The J gene is TRBJ2-5, the V gene TRBV20-1, with 14 bases fitting TRBD2. J gave up 5 bases and V 6 bases, and 5 bases lay outside the gene matches. Germline V gene lookup returns CDR1 DFQATT and CDR2 SNEGSKA (reference sequence). The CDR3 is made up of 14 amino acids. Here the CDR3 reads CSATGTSGSETQYF. DNA for the CDR3: TGCAGTGCAACCGGGACTAGCGGGAGTGAGACCCAGTACTTC.

This clonotype has only a few counts. The CDR3 reads CASSPWTESYEQYF. The CDR3 region has the DNA TGTGCCAGCTCACCATGGACGGAGTCCTACGAGCAGTACTTC. V and J are TRBV18 and TRBJ2-7; no firm D call. V lost 2 bases, J lost 1 base, and 9 bases lay in between. The CDR3 spans 14 residues. The germline V gene encodes CDR1 KGHSH and CDR2 LQKENI.

About this clonotype: One junction end does not reproduce the germline sequence, and a read error may be involved. The J gene is TRBJ1-5, the V gene TRBV5-1; 8 nucleotides match TRBD1. Germline V gives CDR1 SGHRS, CDR2 YFSETQ. The CDR3 consists of 14 residues. The CDR3 DNA reads as TGCGCCAGAAGCTACACAGGGGGTGGACAGCCCCAGCATTTT. This gives the protein CARSYTGGGQPQHF. Based on the CDR3 plus reference TRBV5-1 and TRBJ1-5, the full variable domain is KAGVTQTPRYLIKTRGQQVTLSCSPISGHRSVSWYQQTPGQGLQFLFEYFSETQRNKGNFPGRFSGRQFSNSRSEMNVSTLELGDSALYLCARSYTGGGQPQHFGDGTRLSIL.

This chain uses TRBV6-2 or TRBV6-3 with TRBJ2-3; tentatively, D is TRBD2 (6 bases). V lost 10 bases and J 3 bases, leaving 17 bases between the germline ends. Germline CDR1 reads MNHEY; CDR2 reads SVGEGT. This CDR3 spans 14 amino acids. DNA of the CDR3: TGTGCCATTAGTGTAGCGGTAGAGACAGATACGCAGTATTTT. Amino acid sequence: CAISVAVETDTQYF.

Points on this clonotype: A much larger clone is a single base away; this may be a read error. The chain recombines TRBV20-1 with TRBJ2-7; 11 bases are shared with TRBD2. This CDR3 has 15 residues. Germline V gene data show CDR1 as DFQATT and CDR2 as SNEGSKA (reference sequence). CDR3: CIAGPPLAGEHEQYF. CDR3 nucleotide sequence: TGCATTGCTGGGCCCCCACTAGCGGGAGAGCACGAGCAGTACTTC.

V gene TRBV24-1 combines with J gene TRBJ1-5; 7 positions agree with TRBD1. The CDR3 length is 14 residues. Per the germline V gene, CDR1 is KGHDR and CDR2 is SFDVKD. The V gene end was trimmed by 12 bases and the J gene end by 4 bases; junction bases not matched to a gene: 11. The CDR3 sequence is CAVGGDRVNQPQHF. CDR3 nucleotide sequence: TGTGCCGTTGGGGGCGACAGGGTAAATCAGCCCCAGCATTTT.

This clonotype has a count of ten or more. V usage is TRBV19 and J usage is TRBJ2-7, with D hard to call. This CDR3 has 11 amino acids. Trimming left V 9 bases short and J 3 bases short, with 9 bases between. The germline V gene has CDR1 LNHDA and CDR2 SQIVND (reference sequence). This chain's CDR3 is CASSDRYEQYF. As DNA, the CDR3 is TGTGCCAGCAGTGACCGCTACGAGCAGTACTTC.

In regard to this clonotype: It may be a read error: a sequence one base away is much more abundant. V and J are TRBV3-1 and TRBJ1-5; no clear D. Germline V gene sequence: CDR1 LGHDT, CDR2 YNNKEL (reference sequence). The CDR3 sequence is 13 residues long. As DNA, the CDR3 is TGTGCCAGCAGCCAAGAACCAGCTCAGACCCAGCATTTT. This translates into CASSQEPAQTQHF.

A few counts support this clonotype. V and J are TRBV5-4 and TRBJ2-3, with D tentatively TRBD1 or TRBD2 (5 bases each). The CDR3 loop spans 15 amino acids. V gave up 2 bases and J gave up 2 bases, with 12 bases separating them. The germline gives CDR1 SGHNT, CDR2 YYREEE (reference sequence). The CDR3 sequence is CASSFRDGDTDTQYF. In DNA, the CDR3 is TGTGCCAGCAGCTTTAGGGACGGAGACACAGATACGCAGTATTTT.

This chain links TRBV2 with TRBJ1-5, with D unresolved. Germline V gene data show CDR1 as SNHLY and CDR2 as FYNNEI. The CDR3 extends over 18 amino acids. With 0 bases removed from V and 0 bases from J, the gap between germline ends came to 15 bases. CDR3 residues: CASSEASRAETSNQPQHF. In nucleotides, the CDR3 is TGTGCCAGCAGTGAAGCCTCGAGGGCTGAAACTAGCAATCAGCCCCAGCATTTT.

The gene calls are TRBV5-4 and TRBJ2-3; tentative D call: TRBD2 (6 bases). Deletions cut 6 bases from V and 1 base from J, with 12 bases between. Germline CDR1 and CDR2: SGHNT and YYREEE (reference sequence). This CDR3 has 14 residues. The CDR3 is CASNVADGTDTQYF. In DNA, the CDR3 is TGTGCCAGCAACGTAGCGGACGGCACAGATACGCAGTATTTT.

The V gene is TRBV5-1, the J gene TRBJ2-1; TRBD2 matches 9 bases. Germline CDR1 SGHRS, CDR2 YFSETQ. With 4 bases clipped from V and 5 bases from J, the junction kept 4 bases outside the gene matches. The CDR3 has 14 residues. The CDR3 nucleotides are TGCGCCAGCAGCAAGACTAGCGGCAACAATGAGCAGTTCTTC. Protein: CASSKTSGNNEQFF. Complete variable domain (other parts from reference TRBV5-1 and TRBJ2-1): KAGVTQTPRYLIKTRGQQVTLSCSPISGHRSVSWYQQTPGQGLQFLFEYFSETQRNKGNFPGRFSGRQFSNSRSEMNVSTLELGDSALYLCASSKTSGNNEQFFGPGTRLTVL.